Following are 21 T cell receptor beta chains from one sample sequenced in a study of blood T cell repertoires in COVID-19. Some clones are missing from TCRdb's copy, which holds only in-frame ones; the method was immunoSEQ multiplex PCR. Of roughly 24,000 clones listed, around 82% were seen once; the top ten hold approximately 32%. Sequencing was done on a sample of peripheral blood. The source of these receptors is a human donor in a cohort sampled during active COVID-19.

V usage is TRBV27 and J usage is TRBJ2-7, with 10 bases lining up with TRBD2. V lost 4 bases to trimming and J lost 9 bases; unmatched junction nucleotides: 15. Per the germline V gene, CDR1 is MNHEY and CDR2 is SMNVEV (reference sequence). CDR3 size: 16 residues. The CDR3 nucleotides read TGTGCCAGCAGTTCCTTAGCGGGAGGACCCGAGGAAGGGCAGTACTTC. It translates to CASSSLAGGPEEGQYF.

The chain links TRBV10-3 to TRBJ2-3; TRBD2 matches at 9 bases. V dropped 0 bases and J dropped 2; count of bases not matched to a gene: 6. The length of the CDR3 is 17 residues. Germline values: CDR1 ENHRY, CDR2 SYGVKD. The CDR3 protein is CAISESRASGTTDTQYF. CDR3 bases: TGTGCCATCAGTGAGTCGAGAGCTAGCGGGACCACAGATACGCAGTATTTT.

This sequence joins TRBV11-2 and TRBJ1-6; D ambiguous. Germline CDR1 reads SGHAT; CDR2 reads FQNNGV. This CDR3 spans 16 amino acids. Trimming removed 5 bases at V and 6 bases at J, with 17 bases between. CDR3 nucleotides: TGTGCCAGCAGCCCACCCCCGAGGGTTTCTAATTCACCCCTCCACTTT. Translated, it gives CASSPPPRVSNSPLHF.

The chain links TRBV6-5 to TRBJ1-1, with 8 bases identical to TRBD1. The V gene's germline CDR1 is MNHEY and CDR2 SVGAGI. The CDR3 contains 15 residues. V trimming: 8 bases; J trimming: 3 bases; junction bases outside the gene matches: 11. CDR3 sequence (DNA): TGTGCCAGCCATGGCCAGGGGGCTGGGGACACTGAAGCTTTCTTT. It translates to CASHGQGAGDTEAFF.

The chain links TRBV7-2 to TRBJ1-1; 7 positions agree with TRBD1. Germline values: CDR1 SGHTA, CDR2 FQGNSA. V trimming: 5 bases; J trimming: 4 bases; junction bases outside the gene matches: 4. CDR3 length: 13 amino acids. The CDR3 DNA is TGTGCCAGCAGCAAGAGGACAGGCACTGAAGCTTTCTTT. Protein sequence: CASSKRTGTEAFF.

V and J are TRBV19 and TRBJ2-1; 8 bases align to TRBD1. The CDR3 sequence is 13 residues long. The V gene end was trimmed by 8 bases and the J gene end by 5 bases; junction bases not matched to a gene: 5. Germline V CDR1 and CDR2: LNHDA, SQIVND (reference sequence). In DNA form, the CDR3 reads TGTGCCAGTTCGCGGACAGGGAACAATGAGCAGTTCTTC. This encodes CASSRTGNNEQFF. The full variable domain, with the rest looked up from reference TRBV19 and TRBJ2-1, is DGGITQSPKYLFRKEGQNVTLSCEQNLNHDAMYWYRQDPGQGLRLIYYSQIVNDFQKGDIAEGYSVSREKKESFPLTVTSAQKNPTAFYLCASSRTGNNEQFFGPGTRLTVL.

The sample holds one count of this clone. The CDR3 is CASSLGVGYIARQPQHF. For the CDR3, the DNA is TGTGCCAGCAGCTTGGGAGTGGGTTACATAGCAAGGCAGCCCCAGCATTTT. The gene calls are TRBV5-8 and TRBJ1-5; D is undetermined. The CDR3 is 17 residues long. V was shortened by 0 bases and J by 7 bases, with 20 bases between the two germline ends. Germline V gives CDR1 SGHTS, CDR2 YDEGEE. The full variable domain, rest sourced from reference TRBV5-8 and TRBJ1-5, is EAGVTQSPTHLIKTRGQQATLRCSPISGHTSVYWYQQALGLGLQFLLWYDEGEERNRGNFPPRFSGRQFPNYSSELNVNALELEDSALYLCASSLGVGYIARQPQHFGDGTRLSIL.

The V and J genes are TRBV6-2 or TRBV6-3 and TRBJ1-2, with D unclear. Germline CDR1 reads MNHEY; CDR2 reads SVGEGT. The CDR3 is 14 residues long. The V end lost 2 bases, the J end lost 0 bases, and 7 bases lay between the germline ends. CDR3 sequence reads: CASSYGKTNYGYTF. The DNA for the CDR3 is TGTGCCAGCAGTTACGGCAAGACTAACTATGGCTACACCTTC.

This chain connects TRBV4-1 to TRBJ1-5; no firm D call. This CDR3 is built from 15 residues. In germline, CDR1 is MGHRA, CDR2 YSYEKL. Trimming left V 0 bases short and J 4 bases short, with 10 bases between. CDR3 nucleotide sequence: TGCGCCAGCAGCCAAGACCCCCCCCCTAATCAGCCCCAGCATTTT. As protein: CASSQDPPPNQPQHF.

This clone was seen a few times. The chain has TRBV30 and TRBJ1-3; D is uncertain. Germline V gives CDR1 GTSNPN, CDR2 SVGIG (reference sequence). This CDR3 comprises 14 residues. Between the trimmed V and J ends, which lost 2 bases and 0 bases, there was a span of 8 bases. The CDR3 DNA follows: TGTGCCTGGAGTACTGATAGCTCTGGAAACACCATATATTTT. Translating gives CAWSTDSSGNTIYF.

A single count supports this clone. The genes are TRBV4-3 and TRBJ1-1; the D is unclear. The germline V and J ends were trimmed by 0 bases and 0 bases, with 8 bases remaining between them. CDR1 and CDR2 from the germline V gene are LGHNA and YSLEER. The CDR3 has 15 amino acids. The CDR3 protein is CASSQEPNLNTEAFF. The CDR3 nucleotides are TGCGCCAGCAGCCAAGAGCCGAACTTGAACACTGAAGCTTTCTTT.

This clone was counted between two and nine times. The genes are TRBV11-3 and TRBJ2-1; D might be TRBD2 (6 bases). Trimming stripped 2 bases from V and 5 bases from J, with 13 bases between. In germline, CDR1 is SGHNT, CDR2 YENEEA. The CDR3 has 15 residues. CDR3 region: CASSLMAGPNNEQFF. The CDR3 DNA is TGTGCCAGCAGCTTAATGGCGGGACCGAACAATGAGCAGTTCTTC.

The chain combines TRBV11-2 with TRBJ2-3, with 8 bases aligning to TRBD1. Germline lookup yields CDR1 SGHAT and CDR2 FQNNGV. V dropped 5 bases and J dropped 7; count of bases not matched to a gene: 11. The CDR3 is made up of 15 amino acids. The CDR3 loop is CASSRGTGTRNTQYF. In DNA, the CDR3 is TGTGCCAGCAGCCGCGGGACAGGTACTAGAAATACGCAGTATTTT.

This clone occurred once. V is TRBV10-1 and J is TRBJ2-4; 7 positions agree with TRBD2. This CDR3 spans 18 amino acids. Trimming removed 10 bases from V and 0 bases from J; junction bases left unmatched: 18. Germline V lookup: CDR1 WNHNN, CDR2 SYGVQD (reference sequence). CDR3 in amino acids: CAIPGGSRKPLAKNIQYF. The CDR3 region has the DNA TGCGCCATCCCGGGAGGCAGCCGAAAGCCCCTAGCCAAAAACATTCAGTACTTC.

A single count supports this clone. The rearrangement joins TRBV6-5 to TRBJ2-7; TRBD1 might be the D (6 bases). The CDR3 runs 13 residues. CDR1 and CDR2 from the germline V gene are MNHEY and SVGAGI. V lost 6 bases, J lost 2 bases, and 11 bases lay in between. The CDR3 bases are TGTGCCAGCAGACTTACAGGGACCTACGAGCAGTACTTC. Translating it yields CASRLTGTYEQYF.

This clone was detected once. The chain has TRBV4-1 and TRBJ2-5; 9 bases map to TRBD2. This CDR3 comprises 15 residues. Germline V gene lookup returns CDR1 MGHRA and CDR2 YSYEKL. V was pared by 3 bases and J by 4 bases, with 6 bases of the junction left unmatched. The CDR3 protein is CASSQASGIGETQYF. CDR3 coding DNA: TGCGCCAGCAGCCAGGCTAGCGGGATAGGAGAGACCCAGTACTTC.

The V and J genes are TRBV4-1 and TRBJ2-1; D is unresolved. This CDR3 region has 14 residues. Germline V gene lookup returns CDR1 MGHRA and CDR2 YSYEKL. Trimming left V 0 bases short and J 4 bases short, with 7 bases between. The CDR3 DNA reads TGCGCCAGCAGCCAAGATGTAGATTACAATGAGCAGTTCTTC. The encoded protein is CASSQDVDYNEQFF.

In this sample, this clone turned up a few times. This sequence joins TRBV5-4 and TRBJ2-5; D might be TRBD1 (6 bases). In germline, CDR1 is SGHNT, CDR2 YYREEE (reference sequence). V dropped 3 bases and J dropped 1 base, with 7 bases sitting between them. The CDR3 loop spans 13 amino acids. The CDR3 region is CASSSTGQETQYF. CDR3 sequence (DNA): TGTGCCAGCAGCTCGACAGGCCAAGAGACCCAGTACTTC.

The chain joins TRBV7-3 to TRBJ2-3, with D possibly being TRBD2 (6 bases). Germline V gene sequence: CDR1 SGHTA, CDR2 FQGTGA. Trimming shortened V by 5 bases and J by 3 bases, and 15 bases separated the two germline ends. This CDR3 is 15 amino acids long. In DNA form, the CDR3 reads TGTGCCAGCAGCCGGGGGTTCTCAGGGACAGATACGCAGTATTTT. Protein sequence: CASSRGFSGTDTQYF.

The chain combines TRBV28 with TRBJ2-3; 8 positions match TRBD1. Germline V gene lookup returns CDR1 MDHEN and CDR2 SYDVKM. V gave up 8 bases and J gave up 6 bases; unmatched junction bases: 16. The CDR3 covers 16 residues. The CDR3, as DNA: TGTGCCAGCTCTACCGAACCAGGGGGCATAGGGGATACGCAGTATTTT. Its protein product is CASSTEPGGIGDTQYF.

This clone was seen only once. The V gene is TRBV5-8, the J gene TRBJ2-1; D is ambiguous. Germline V gene data show CDR1 as SGHTS and CDR2 as YDEGEE. V lost 3 bases and J 2 bases, leaving 15 bases between the germline ends. The CDR3 has 16 residues. CDR3 sequence: CASSYNAGYTYNEQFF. CDR3 DNA sequence: TGTGCCAGCAGCTACAACGCCGGGTATACCTACAATGAGCAGTTCTTC.